This T cell receptor beta chain emerged from a study of blood T cells in healthy people across ages. The V end was cut by 0 bases, the J end by 3 bases, with 6 bases between. The CDR3 loop spans 13 amino acids. The V gene's germline CDR1 is SGHRS and CDR2 YFSETQ. The second PCR ran roughly 6 to 11 cycles with a sample-barcoded 5' primer and J-beta primers. Each cDNA was tagged by a template-switch adaptor containing 12 random nucleotides. TCRdb re-derived calls from the 5' RACE reads in MiXCR, one entry per CDR3 protein. Of some 710,000 distinct CDR3 sequences in the sample, over 20% were seen once. This clonotype was seen a handful of times.

This chain connects TRBV5-1 to TRBJ2-5; D unclear. The source material was blood. The source is a man in his 70s in good health. The CDR3 nucleotides read TGCGCCAGCAGCTTGGCTACTGAAGAGACCCAGTACTTC. This translates into CASSLATEETQYF.